This T cell receptor beta chain is from a study of cytomegalovirus exposure and HLA in healthy donors (dated by TCRdb to about 2017). Regarding the study in general: An earlier analysis of about 560 of the donors reported approximately 300 Gb of sequence data and 95 million to 130 million unique TCR beta sequences obtained from around 180 million T cells. Using immunosequencing, the study profiled T cell repertoires from 500 to 800 subjects and related those repertoires to cytomegalovirus serostatus. A later analysis re-examined previously published TCR beta repertoires from hundreds of donors and added high-resolution HLA genotyping to investigate patterns of TCR occurrence. The later analysis used no new phenotypic data to find candidate immune exposures, relying instead on TCR beta sequences and their occurrence across donors. Donor age, sex, ethnicity and CMV serostatus were compiled alongside the repertoire data. Of the roughly 410 genotyped donors, less than 85% were placed in the genetic ancestry cluster associated with self-reported Caucasian donors. About 5 DR-DQ haplotypes were handled as single units for association and clustering, since linkage in the cohort was strong. Roughly 300 gigabases of sequencing data and tens of millions of unique TCR sequences were included in an early release covering under 650 HLA-typed donors. A later genetic analysis used genome-wide SNP genotypes for about 55% of the 666 donors, treating that subset as a discovery cohort. Typing coverage varied by locus: roughly 629-640 donors for A, B, C, DRB1 and DQB1; more than 500 for DQA1; 606 for DPA1; approximately 450 for DPB1. The study aimed to test whether cataloging public T cell receptors could reveal signatures of past pathogen exposure. Both class I and class II loci were covered by HLA typing, at four-digit resolution. On average, around 240,000 unique TCR beta nucleotide sequences were sequenced per donor among 350 to 400 genotyped donors of the cohort, with roughly 20% of those sequences being non-productive. In addition to the first cohort of around 670 subjects, a separate validation cohort of 100 to 150 different subjects was used. An earlier analysis of 450 to 750 of the donors used high-throughput TCR beta sequencing to judge whether each TCR beta V gene segment behaved as functional or pseudogenic. To predict cytomegalovirus infection status, the study combined high-throughput TCR immunosequencing, statistical association of individual TCRs with disease status, and machine learning. All discovery cohort repertoires had been generated on a single sequencing platform. Broad study findings and their caveats: Presence/absence analyses assumed roughly uniform sequencing depth across donors, an assumption that may not hold. According to the authors, the approach could potentially be generalized to other disease states and immunological phenotypes. According to a later analysis, parvovirus B19, influenza, CMV and Epstein-Barr virus appeared linked to several top co-occurrence clusters. A cluster of highly shared sequence variants was judged likely to represent a technical artifact of the sequencing pipeline. Some IMGT-functional V segments, including TRBV6-2 and TRBV6-3, could not be distinguished by the 87-base-pair reads and were therefore excluded. In vitro tests confirmed that a few of the cytomegalovirus-associated TCR beta chains recognize cytomegalovirus antigens. The classifier was reported to diagnose cytomegalovirus status with high specificity and sensitivity in both the original and validation cohorts. In a later analysis, 16,951 TCR beta sequences were associated with specific HLA alleles at a false discovery rate of 0.05. A later analysis found that most CMV-associated TCR beta chains appeared HLA-restricted, with HLA associations seemingly driven largely by CMV exposure. Most TCR sequences were seen in very few donors, while some public TCRs were found in many individuals. Linkage disequilibrium might explain the correlated functional status among segregating V segments, but an unknown experimental factor could not be excluded. Only TCR beta chains were sequenced in this cohort, and the absence of alpha or paired-chain data limited detectable features. In a later genetic analysis, fewer N-insertions in productive TCRs were reported among donors in an Asian-associated ancestry cluster than the approximately 710-donor mean. In a later analysis, TCR association rates were found to vary across HLA loci, with the most associated TCRs seen for DRB1 alleles and the fewest for HLA-C alleles. Because HLA typing was missing for some donors at each locus, association tests included only the typed subset. In a later analysis, HLA-associated TCR beta chains were found to be more clonally expanded and to have lower generation probabilities than equally common non-associated chains. A total of roughly 160 TCR beta chains were listed by the study as associated with cytomegalovirus. The only immune exposure information available for the cohort was CMV serostatus. A further reported finding was that TCR beta sequences accurately predicted the HLA-A and HLA-B alleles for most subjects in the first cohort. An earlier analysis of roughly 570 of the donors showed that most TCR beta V segments appeared in productive rearrangements either about 87% or about 30% of the time, which broadly matched IMGT annotations. Strong co-occurrence of HLA alleles, especially DR and DQ, made assigning TCR associations to individual alleles difficult. An association between a missense DCLRE1C variant and V-gene and J-gene trimming of TCR beta chains was found in a later genetic analysis and replicated in an independent cohort. Because counts were too low, 15 or so rarely observed V segments, including chromosome 9 orphons, were excluded from the earlier analysis of 500 to 700 of the donors.

Reading the germline V gene gives CDR1 SQVTM and CDR2 ANQGSEA. Trimming takes 7 bases from V and 2 bases from J, and the germline ends sit 23 bases apart. The CDR3 measures 16 amino acids from cysteine to phenylalanine. Of the read, only the CDR3 DNA is kept; its 48 bases are in frame from base 1. This clone showed up just once. The specificity of this receptor is unknown. Per-base qualities were not stored, and no clone one base away is much larger. Library preparation used the immunoSEQ multiplex PCR assay. For the multiplex PCR, a mixture combining 60 forward primers for TCR Vbeta segments and 13 reverse primers for TCR Jbeta segments was used. The CDR3 region of rearranged TCR beta genes was amplified from genomic DNA by a multiplex PCR assay. The amplified TCR beta libraries were sequenced on the Illumina HiSeq System as 87-base-pair reads. The original pipeline was this. Across the 500 to 750 repertoires, a later analysis counted approximately 83 million unique TCR beta chains, roughly 11 million of which were shared by at least two donors. A nearest-neighbor algorithm error-corrected the raw reads and collapsed the reads into unique sequences, merging closely related sequences to remove PCR and sequencing errors. Alignment of CDR3 sequences to IMGT reference sequences was used to assign V, D and J gene segments. Each retained sequence needed at least a six-nucleotide match to both a V gene segment and a J gene segment. Rearrangements were called productive when the CDR3 lacked stop codons and stayed in frame with V and J; all others were non-productive. Following IMGT convention, CDR3 was defined as the stretch from the second conserved V-encoded cysteine to the conserved J-encoded phenylalanine. In an earlier analysis of around 600 of the donors, sequences lacking an unambiguous match to a single V gene segment were excluded. An earlier analysis of about 590 of the donors classified V segments as functional when productive rearrangements were above 56.7% and as segregating when the standard deviation between donors was above 5%. To diagnose cytomegalovirus status from the catalog of TCR beta chain sequences, a statistical classification framework was built. A later analysis assigned V and J genes by comparing TCR nucleotide sequences with IMGT/GENE-DB human TR gene sequences. Using the TCRdist pipeline, a later analysis assigned CDR3 sequences along with most-parsimonious VDJ recombination scenarios. In a later analysis, each TCR beta chain was defined by its CDR3 amino acid sequence together with its V-gene family, and reads lacking a unique V-gene family were excluded. In a later analysis, approximately 640 highly shared, low-generation-probability nucleotide sequences were removed to address suspected cross-contamination and a sequencing artifact. In a later analysis, a clonal expansion index for each public chain was calculated from normalized within-repertoire ranks of inferred template counts. In a later analysis, generation probabilities were computed using a VDJ recombination model fitted to out-of-frame rearrangements, and the results were checked against IGoR. In a later analysis, hypergeometric tests were used to score TCR-TCR, TCR-HLA and TCR-CMV co-occurrence, with a repertoire-size bias correction applied to TCR pairs. To estimate false discovery rates, a later analysis permuted the HLA or CMV assignments 20 times. A later analysis grouped co-occurring TCRs with DBSCAN, adding TCRdist sequence similarity when clustering within HLA-allele-positive subsets. For co-occurrence clustering, repertoires with fewer than 30,000 or more than 120,000 public chains were excluded, along with roughly 5 repertoires with anomalous nucleotide sharing. As stored in TCRdb, this immuneACCESS dataset retains in-frame rearrangements with V and J assigned. A fraction of the clones does not appear; measured against another copy, unresolved V genes explain less than half of the discrepancy, and the remainder lacks a known reason. V and J calls and clone size are given by that table; D and trimming were obtained from the DNA. For this sample the table gives approximately 200,000 clones, of which more than 70% were detected only once. 0.25% to 0.3% of the sample is taken by the ten largest.

The cohort consisted of 650 to 850 healthy bone marrow donors. At the time of sampling, every cohort member was nominally healthy, though immune exposures that went unrecorded were likely present. The donor was CMV seronegative and was included in the group of about 350 seronegative cohort members. Each donor provided a peripheral blood sample, and peripheral blood mononuclear cells were used for TCR beta sequencing. The Qiagen DNeasy Blood Extraction Kit was used to extract genomic DNA from the blood cell samples. The chain was built from TRBV29-1 and TRBJ1-1, and the D gene may be TRBD1, 6 bases matching. The sequence came from a boy between 10 and 17 years old in good health and CMV-seronegative. The specimen sequenced was PBMCs. The sequence in DNA is TGCAGCGCTGGGAGTTGGGACATAGGAATTAACACTGAAGCTTTCTTT. Translation gives CSAGSWDIGINTEAFF.